This is a list of T cell receptor beta chains from one sample in a study of CD8 T cells in Susac syndrome. MiXCR, applied by TCRdb to the immunoSEQ multiplex PCR reads, yields one record per CDR3 protein. The table lists some 180,000 distinct CDR3 sequences, approximately 95% of them singletons. Sequenced input: CD4+ T cells from PBMCs. These receptors were collected from a human donor in good health. The CDR3 runs from the conserved cysteine through the conserved F or W.

v_gene,CDR3aa
TRBV6-6,CASIVAREAFF
TRBV3-1,CATGTVKNIQYF
TRBV29-1,CSVEVLGQGVAEAFF
TRBV6-6,CASRDPGRQETQYF
TRBV7-3,CASSPSQGNLGEQYF
TRBV29-1,CSVVAGGNYEQYF
TRBV4-3,CASSRGQEAQPQHF
TRBV23-1,CASSRSGGNQPQHF
TRBV7-2,CASSPGLVGADTQYF
TRBV20-1,CSARDTVYGYTF
TRBV30,CAWSGTGTLVRETQYF
TRBV5-1,CASSGLTSGRAASYNEQFF
TRBV4-2,CASSQEVRGETQYF
TRBV6-2/TRBV6-3,CASRGQTWAQYF
TRBV27,CASSLSVRTEQFF
TRBV4-3,CASSQDRGQPQHF
TRBV6-1,CASNDPTLAKNIQYF
TRBV15,CATSRIANTGELFF
TRBV24-1,CATSDPGGGHETQYF
TRBV27,CASSRFSLQEKLFF
TRBV5-8,CASTSQGPLYF
TRBV20-1,CSARGDWQETQYF
TRBV29-1,CSVGGQNTEAFF
TRBV5-1,CASMVAGINEQFF
TRBV25-1,CASSEAGYKNIQYF
TRBV12-3/TRBV12-4,CASSPPGLPSGANVLTF
TRBV11-2,CASSWYRGSENIQYF
TRBV5-1,CASSLVAGGPPSDEQFF
TRBV20-1,CSARTRMGTSGTGELFF
TRBV12-3/TRBV12-4,CASTQGGGETQYF
TRBV29-1,CSVGQGNQETQYF
TRBV27,CASSFSQGYEQYF
TRBV29-1,CSVVIDQSSYEQYF
TRBV12-3/TRBV12-4,CASSPRGTGQYF
TRBV7-2,CASSFDRFSSSTDTQYF
TRBV30,CAWSIPLAGEQFF
TRBV20-1,CSARSQWNTEAFF
TRBV7-9,CASTDRSTGELFF
TRBV14,CASSPQGGVILNEQFF
TRBV7-6,CASSRTPGATEAFF
TRBV29-1,CSVEDPSYEQYF
TRBV30,CAWRISETGEAFF
TRBV30,CAWSVQRETEAFF
TRBV9,CASSVGLVSTDTQYF
TRBV4-3,CASSQESPPGVDTQYF
TRBV27,CASNSGSPYEQYF
TRBV30,CAWTALNEQYF
TRBV6-6,CASTDRGQETQYF
TRBV20-1,CSAYFRDTDTQYF
TRBV2,CASSETYEQYF
TRBV7-2,CASSLATGQSSGANVLTF
TRBV11-1,CASSMTGFQETQYF
TRBV20-1,CSARERGTSYNEQFF
TRBV18,CASSPGQGHQETQYF
TRBV20-1,CSAWDFPGEQFF
TRBV19,CASSPLRVGGELFF
TRBV20-1,CSAITGTSGTREQYF